These 31 T cell receptor beta chains originate from one sample sequenced in a study of blood T cell repertoires in COVID-19. Measured with immunoSEQ multiplex PCR; TCRdb has only the in-frame clones, and not every one. The sample has about 56,000 clones, around 84% seen once. Sample: peripheral blood. The receptors were gathered from a woman older than 75 with acute or convalescent COVID-19.

V gene TRBV7-8 combines with J gene TRBJ1-1; maybe TRBD1 (5 bases). V was cut by 5 bases and J by 3 bases, with 10 bases left in between. The CDR3 is 13 amino acids. From germline, CDR1 is SGHVS and CDR2 FQNEAQ. The CDR3 DNA sequence: TGTGCCAGCAGCCCTCGACAGTACACTGAAGCTTTCTTT. Translated: CASSPRQYTEAFF.

This sequence joins TRBV6-6 and TRBJ2-6; a weak D match, TRBD1 (6 bases). CDR1 is MNHNY and CDR2 is SVGAGI in the germline V gene (reference sequence). Trimming removed 6 bases from V and 0 bases from J, with 12 bases in between. The CDR3 totals 16 residues. For the CDR3, the DNA is TGTGCCAGCAGCAGCGGACAGAACTCTGGGGCCAACGTCCTGACTTTC. This encodes CASSSGQNSGANVLTF.

The table lists this clone with a count of one. This chain links TRBV15 with TRBJ2-3, with 7 nucleotides matching TRBD2. With 2 bases clipped from V and 7 bases from J, the junction kept 6 bases outside the gene matches. The germline CDR1 and CDR2 sequences are LNHNV and YYDKDF (reference sequence). This CDR3 region has 14 residues. The DNA of the CDR3 is TGTGCCACCAGCAGACTAGCGGAAGGAAATACGCAGTATTTT. This translates into CATSRLAEGNTQYF. The entire variable domain, with the rest obtained from reference TRBV15 and TRBJ2-3, is as follows: DAMVIQNPRYQVTQFGKPVTLSCSQTLNHNVMYWYQQKSSQAPKLLFHYYDKDFNNEADTPDNFQSRRPNTSFCFLDIRSPGLGDTAMYLCATSRLAEGNTQYFGPGTRLTVL.

Here the CDR3 reads CASRSWGGQPQHF. The DNA for the CDR3 is TGTGCCAGCCGTTCTTGGGGAGGACAGCCCCAGCATTTT. The V and J genes are TRBV6-6 and TRBJ1-5; D remains ambiguous. CDR3 length: 13 amino acids. CDR1 is MNHNY, CDR2 SVGAGI, per germline (reference sequence). The V end was cut by 8 bases, the J end by 7 bases, with 15 bases between.

This rearrangement joins TRBV18 to TRBJ1-6; a possible D gene is TRBD1 (6 bases). Germline V gene lookup returns CDR1 KGHSH and CDR2 LQKENI. Trimming took 3 bases from V and 9 from J, leaving 12 bases between them. CDR3 size: 14 residues. The chain's CDR3 is CASSPGTSPSPLHF. CDR3 DNA: TGTGCCAGCTCACCGGGGACAAGCCCTTCACCCCTCCACTTT. Variable domain in full (rest from reference TRBV18 and TRBJ1-6): NAGVMQNPRHLVRRRGQEARLRCSPMKGHSHVYWYRQLPEEGLKFMVYLQKENIIDESGMPKERFSAEFPKEGPSILRIQQVVRGDSAAYFCASSPGTSPSPLHFGNGTRLTVT.

About this clone: The junction departs from germline at one end; a sequencing error may be responsible. The chain joins TRBV5-1 to TRBJ2-2, with TRBD2 matching 8 bases. This CDR3 contains 16 residues. The germline CDR1 and CDR2 sequences are SGHRS and YFSETQ. The CDR3 region has the DNA TGCGCCCGCAGCCGGGAGGGGGGTGTGAACACCGGGGAGCTGTTTTTT. It encodes CARSREGGVNTGELFF. Filled out from reference TRBV5-1 and TRBJ2-2, the complete variable domain reads KAGVTQTPRYLIKTRGQQVTLSCSPISGHRSVSWYQQTPGQGLQFLFEYFSETQRNKGNFPGRFSGRQFSNSRSEMNVSTLELGDSALYLCARSREGGVNTGELFFGEGSRLTVL.

This chain's CDR3 is CASSWGPTGGSPLHF. CDR3 DNA sequence: TGTGCCAGCAGCTGGGGGCCTACAGGGGGATCACCCCTCCACTTT. This chain connects TRBV5-8 to TRBJ1-6; 8 bases map to TRBD1. CDR1 is SGHTS and CDR2 is YDEGEE in the germline V gene. The CDR3 loop spans 15 amino acids. The ends lost 3 bases at V and 10 bases at J; junction bases unmatched: 9.

This clone was recorded a few times. The chain carries TRBV7-3 and TRBJ2-1, with 7 nucleotides matching TRBD2. The CDR3 consists of 15 residues. V shed 4 bases and J 8 bases; nucleotides not matched to a gene: 11. CDR1 is SGHTA, CDR2 FQGTGA, per germline. CDR3 loop: CASSSTSGVRDEQFF. The CDR3 coding sequence is TGTGCCAGCAGCTCTACCAGCGGGGTACGTGATGAGCAGTTCTTC.

This chain links TRBV2 with TRBJ2-1; 8 positions agree with TRBD2. The ends lost 2 bases at V and 10 bases at J; junction bases unmatched: 7. The CDR3 has 14 amino acids. Germline assignment: CDR1 SNHLY and CDR2 FYNNEI. CDR3 sequence: CASSERAGAGEQFF. CDR3 sequence (DNA): TGTGCCAGCAGTGAAAGAGCGGGGGCCGGAGAGCAGTTCTTC. The entire variable domain, with the rest obtained from reference TRBV2 and TRBJ2-1, is as follows: EPEVTQTPSHQVTQMGQEVILRCVPISNHLYFYWYRQILGQKVEFLVSFYNNEISEKSEIFDDQFSVERPDGSNFTLKIRSTKLEDSAMYFCASSERAGAGEQFFGPGTRLTVL.

The chain links TRBV19 to TRBJ2-7; 12 nucleotides line up with TRBD1. CDR1 is LNHDA and CDR2 is SQIVND in the germline V gene (reference sequence). The CDR3 runs 15 residues. After removal of 6 bases from V and 4 bases from J, the junction contained 7 bases not matched to a gene. The CDR3 region has the DNA TGTGCCAGTAGCCCCGGGACAGGGGGCTTTTACGAGCAGTACTTC. Protein: CASSPGTGGFYEQYF.

The rearrangement uses TRBV2 and TRBJ1-1; 9 bases fit TRBD1. Germline V CDR1 and CDR2: SNHLY, FYNNEI. V dropped 5 bases and J dropped 0; count of bases not matched to a gene: 4. The CDR3 contains 15 residues. The CDR3 coding sequence is TGTGCCAGCAGTCTACAGGGGGCCTTGAACACTGAAGCTTTCTTT. Translating it yields CASSLQGALNTEAFF.

This rearrangement joins TRBV11-3 to TRBJ1-1, with D tentatively TRBD1 (5 bases). This CDR3 is built from 14 residues. Germline V lookup: CDR1 SGHNT, CDR2 YENEEA. The V gene lost 1 base and the J gene lost 1 base, with 7 bases spanning the gap. The CDR3 sequence: CASSLGTGNTEAFF. As DNA, the CDR3 is TGTGCCAGCAGCTTAGGAACAGGGAACACTGAAGCTTTCTTT.

The chain combines TRBV9 with TRBJ1-1; D is undetermined. Germline values: CDR1 SGDLS, CDR2 YYNGEE. V was shortened by 0 bases and J by 1 base, with 10 bases between the two germline ends. This CDR3 has 15 residues. The CDR3 loop reads CASSVEDLGNTEAFF. The CDR3, as DNA: TGTGCCAGCAGCGTAGAGGACTTGGGGAACACTGAAGCTTTCTTT.

This chain connects TRBV9 to TRBJ2-2; a possible D gene is TRBD1 (5 bases). This CDR3 contains 16 residues. Germline assignment: CDR1 SGDLS and CDR2 YYNGEE. Trimming cost V 1 base and J 0 bases, with 10 bases left between them. In DNA form, the CDR3 reads TGTGCCAGCAGCGTAAGGGGCAGCACGAACACCGGGGAGCTGTTTTTT. The encoded protein is CASSVRGSTNTGELFF.

The CDR3 is CASSQAGEQYF. The CDR3 bases are TGTGCCAGCAGCCAGGCAGGAGAGCAGTACTTC. The genes are TRBV3-1 (or the pseudogene TRBV3-2) and TRBJ2-7; D gene uncertain. CDR1 is LGHDT, CDR2 YNNKEL, per germline (reference sequence). Trimming took 3 bases from V and 7 from J, leaving 7 bases between them. The CDR3 has 11 residues.

This clone was detected only once. V is TRBV18 and J is TRBJ2-2; D ambiguous. CDR3 length: 15 residues. Deletions cut 2 bases from V and 7 bases from J, with 14 bases between. From germline, CDR1 is KGHSH and CDR2 LQKENI. For the CDR3, the DNA is TGTGCCAGCTCACCATTCGGTTCCCAAAACGGGGAGCTGTTTTTT. Its translation: CASSPFGSQNGELFF. The full variable domain, in which reference TRBV18 and TRBJ2-2 provide the parts outside the CDR3, is NAGVMQNPRHLVRRRGQEARLRCSPMKGHSHVYWYRQLPEEGLKFMVYLQKENIIDESGMPKERFSAEFPKEGPSILRIQQVVRGDSAAYFCASSPFGSQNGELFFGEGSRLTVL.

The chain combines TRBV5-1 with TRBJ1-2, with a tentative D call TRBD1 (5 bases). The CDR3 is made up of 14 amino acids. Germline V gene sequence: CDR1 SGHRS, CDR2 YFSETQ. V was pared by 1 base and J by 4 bases, with 11 bases between. CDR3 coding DNA: TGCGCCAGCAGCTTGACGGGGGAAGGCTATGGCTACACCTTC. It is translated as CASSLTGEGYGYTF.

This rearrangement joins TRBV7-8 to TRBJ1-5; TRBD1 matches at 7 bases. The V gene's germline CDR1 is SGHVS and CDR2 FQNEAQ. CDR3 length equals 15 residues. The trim removed 5 bases at V and 3 bases at J, leaving 7 bases unmatched. CDR3 nucleotide sequence: TGTGCCAGCAGCCCCAGACAGGGTCTCAATCAGCCCCAGCATTTT. This encodes CASSPRQGLNQPQHF.

The chain recombines TRBV5-1 with TRBJ1-2, with TRBD1 identical over 7 bases. The J segment lost 4 bases and the V segment lost 0 bases, leaving 3 bases of the junction unmatched. CDR1 SGHRS and CDR2 YFSETQ come from the germline V gene. The CDR3 is made up of 14 amino acids. CDR3 DNA sequence: TGCGCCAGCAGCTTGGACAGGGGTAGCTATGGCTACACCTTC. It encodes CASSLDRGSYGYTF.

The V and J genes are TRBV18 and TRBJ2-5; weak D call: TRBD2 (6 bases). The CDR3 has 14 residues. V lost 6 bases and J lost 5, with 16 bases in between. CDR1 and CDR2 (germline): KGHSH, LQKENI. The CDR3 bases are TGTGCCAGCTCCCTCGGGTTCGCGGGGGAGACCCAGTACTTC. Amino acids: CASSLGFAGETQYF.

The gene calls are TRBV30 and TRBJ1-3; no definite D call. The ends were cut back, 0 bases at V and 3 bases at J, with 6 bases in the middle. CDR1 and CDR2 from the germline V gene are GTSNPN and SVGIG (reference sequence). The CDR3 length is 13 residues. CDR3 loop: CAWSVLVGNTIYF. The CDR3, as DNA: TGTGCCTGGAGTGTACTGGTTGGAAACACCATATATTTT.

The chain's CDR3 is CASSLGTSSTNEQYF. The CDR3 DNA follows: TGTGCCAGCAGCTTAGGGACTAGTTCCACCAACGAGCAGTACTTC. This rearrangement joins TRBV7-6 to TRBJ2-7, with 7 bases aligning to TRBD2. Trimming at V came to 1 base and at J to 5 bases, leaving 8 bases not matched to a gene. The CDR3 is 15 residues long. Germline CDR1 is SGHVS and CDR2 is FNYEAQ.

The chain employs TRBV25-1 and TRBJ2-7, with a tentative D call TRBD2 (6 bases). Trimming cost V 2 bases and J 7 bases, with 12 bases left between them. Germline lookup yields CDR1 MGHDK and CDR2 SYGVNS. The CDR3 has 13 amino acids. The CDR3 is CASSEGGIGEQYF. The CDR3 nucleotides read TGTGCCAGCAGTGAAGGGGGGATAGGGGAGCAGTACTTC.

This clone was detected once. The J gene is TRBJ2-2, the V gene TRBV10-3; no definite D call. Germline V gene lookup returns CDR1 ENHRY and CDR2 SYGVKD. Between the trimmed V and J ends, which lost 9 bases and 5 bases, there was a span of 13 bases. The CDR3 sequence is 13 residues long. The CDR3 region is CAMASRSTGELFF. In DNA form, the CDR3 reads TGTGCCATGGCTTCGAGGTCAACCGGGGAGCTGTTTTTT.

J is TRBJ1-5 and V is TRBV2; 7 bases fit TRBD1. There are 15 residues in the CDR3. Looked up from germline, CDR1 is SNHLY and CDR2 is FYNNEI. The V and J ends lost 7 bases and 1 base, in that order; junction bases with no gene match: 7. The DNA for the CDR3 is TGTGCCAGCACTTTAACAGGGGTAAGCAATCAGCCCCAGCATTTT. Amino acids: CASTLTGVSNQPQHF.

The chain joins TRBV12-3 or TRBV12-4 to TRBJ2-5, with D perhaps TRBD1 (6 bases). V lost 6 bases to trimming and J lost 1 base, with 9 bases between them. CDR3 length: 13 residues. CDR3: CASSWTVQETQYF. CDR3 sequence (DNA): TGTGCCAGCAGCTGGACAGTCCAAGAGACCCAGTACTTC.

The V and J genes are TRBV19 and TRBJ1-5, with 9 bases lining up with TRBD1. Germline CDR1 and CDR2: LNHDA and SQIVND (reference sequence). This CDR3 has 16 amino acids. Losses at the gene ends were 6 bases for V and 0 bases for J; bases not matched to a gene: 6. The CDR3 sequence: CASRSTGGLSNQPQHF. In nucleotides, the CDR3 is TGTGCCAGTAGATCAACAGGGGGCCTTAGCAATCAGCCCCAGCATTTT. Together with reference TRBV19 and TRBJ1-5, the CDR3 gives the full variable domain: DGGITQSPKYLFRKEGQNVTLSCEQNLNHDAMYWYRQDPGQGLRLIYYSQIVNDFQKGDIAEGYSVSREKKESFPLTVTSAQKNPTAFYLCASRSTGGLSNQPQHFGDGTRLSIL.

V usage is TRBV7-6 and J usage is TRBJ1-1; D not resolved. Germline values: CDR1 SGHVS, CDR2 FNYEAQ. The CDR3 length is 14 residues. V was clipped by 0 bases and J by 8 bases, with 13 bases between them. CDR3: CASSLAPVLSEAFF. Here the CDR3 DNA reads TGTGCCAGCAGCTTAGCCCCGGTTTTATCCGAAGCTTTCTTT.

CDR3: CASSPTRSRQGQYRQYF. CDR3 bases: TGTGCCAGCTCACCCACCAGGTCCCGACAGGGGCAGTATCGGCAGTACTTC. V and J are TRBV18 and TRBJ2-7; TRBD1 matches 8 bases. This CDR3 contains 17 residues. CDR1 and CDR2 (germline): KGHSH, LQKENI. Germline trimming cut 3 bases from V and 9 bases from J; bases unmatched to any gene: 19.

This clone was found once. The CDR3 loop reads CASSLIPGGPETQYF. The CDR3, as DNA: TGTGCCAGCAGCTTGATTCCCGGGGGGCCAGAGACCCAGTACTTC. The rearrangement joins TRBV5-6 to TRBJ2-5; tentatively, D is TRBD2 (7 bases). CDR3 size: 15 residues. Germline CDR1 is SGHDT and CDR2 is YYEEEE. Trimming removed 1 base from V and 4 bases from J, with 14 bases in between. Supplemented by reference TRBV5-6 and TRBJ2-5, the full variable domain reads DAGVTQSPTHLIKTRGQQVTLRCSPKSGHDTVSWYQQALGQGPQFIFQYYEEEERQRGNFPDRFSGHQFPNYSSELNVNALLLGDSALYLCASSLIPGGPETQYFGPGTRLLVL.

V and J are TRBV12-3 or TRBV12-4 and TRBJ1-1; no reliable D call. This CDR3 contains 12 residues. V was trimmed by 3 bases and J by 10 bases, leaving 12 bases between them. CDR3 protein: CASSFGGIGAFF. CDR3 coding DNA: TGTGCCAGCAGTTTCGGAGGGATCGGAGCTTTCTTT.